This T cell receptor (beta chain) was identified in a study of blood T cell repertoires in COVID-19. Looking at the study overall: The origin of the acute and convalescent COVID-19 samples was the United States, Italy and Spain. Sources were T cells, B-cell-depleted T cells, or PBMCs; the material itself was cDNA or gDNA.

Per the original data handling: Amplifying reference gene primers gave estimates of nucleated cell counts. Data came from immunoSEQ multiplex PCR; TCRdb stores just in-frame clones and leaves some out. V, J and clone size reflect that table, while D and trimming were determined from the DNA. Counted here are some 98,000 clones, 82% occurring once; the ten biggest clones make up about 10%. The receptor comes from a man aged 65-85 years with acute or convalescent COVID-19. Input material: peripheral blood.

Here the CDR3 reads CASSPGQQNTEAFF. The DNA for the CDR3 is TGTGCCAGCTCACCCGGACAACAGAACACTGAAGCTTTCTTT. This rearrangement joins TRBV18 to TRBJ1-1, with a weak D call TRBD1 (5 bases). The germline V gene encodes CDR1 KGHSH and CDR2 LQKENI. The CDR3 covers 14 residues. The V end was cut by 3 bases, the J end by 1 base, with 9 bases between.